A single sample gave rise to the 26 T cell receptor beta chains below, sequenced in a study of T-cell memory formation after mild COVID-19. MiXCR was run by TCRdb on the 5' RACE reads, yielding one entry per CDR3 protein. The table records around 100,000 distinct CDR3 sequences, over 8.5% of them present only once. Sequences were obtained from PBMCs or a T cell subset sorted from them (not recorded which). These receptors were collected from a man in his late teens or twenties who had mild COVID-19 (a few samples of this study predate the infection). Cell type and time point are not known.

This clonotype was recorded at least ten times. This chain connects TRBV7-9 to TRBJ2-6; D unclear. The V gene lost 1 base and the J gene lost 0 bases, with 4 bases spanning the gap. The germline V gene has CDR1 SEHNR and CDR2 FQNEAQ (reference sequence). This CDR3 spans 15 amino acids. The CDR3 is CASSLVPSGANVLTF. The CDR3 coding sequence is TGTGCCAGCAGCTTAGTACCCTCTGGGGCCAACGTCCTGACTTTC. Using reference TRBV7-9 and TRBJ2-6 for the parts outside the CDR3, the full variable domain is DTGVSQNPRHKITKRGQNVTFRCDPISEHNRLYWYRQTLGQGPEFLTYFQNEAQLEKSRLLSDRFSAERPKGSFSTLEIQRTEQGDSAMYLCASSLVPSGANVLTFGAGSRLTVL.

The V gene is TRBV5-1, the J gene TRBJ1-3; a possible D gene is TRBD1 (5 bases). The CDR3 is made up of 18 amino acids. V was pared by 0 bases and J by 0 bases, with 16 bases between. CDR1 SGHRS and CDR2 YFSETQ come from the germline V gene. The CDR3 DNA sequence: TGCGCCAGCAGCTTGGGCCCTGTTGGGGGGTTCTCTGGAAACACCATATATTTT. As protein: CASSLGPVGGFSGNTIYF.

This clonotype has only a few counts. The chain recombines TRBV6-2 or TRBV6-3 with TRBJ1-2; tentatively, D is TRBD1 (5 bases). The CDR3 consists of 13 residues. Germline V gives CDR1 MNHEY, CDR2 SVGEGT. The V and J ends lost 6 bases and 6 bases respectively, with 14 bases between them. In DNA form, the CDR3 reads TGTGCCAGCAGCCTCCCCGGGGCTGATGGCTACACCTTC. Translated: CASSLPGADGYTF.

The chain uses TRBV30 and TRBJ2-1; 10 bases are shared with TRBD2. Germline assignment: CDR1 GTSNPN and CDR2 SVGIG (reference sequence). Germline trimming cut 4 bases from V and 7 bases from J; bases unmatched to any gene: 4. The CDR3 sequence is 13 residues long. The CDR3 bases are TGTGCCTGGACGGCTAGCGGGAGAAATGAGCAGTTCTTC. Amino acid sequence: CAWTASGRNEQFF.

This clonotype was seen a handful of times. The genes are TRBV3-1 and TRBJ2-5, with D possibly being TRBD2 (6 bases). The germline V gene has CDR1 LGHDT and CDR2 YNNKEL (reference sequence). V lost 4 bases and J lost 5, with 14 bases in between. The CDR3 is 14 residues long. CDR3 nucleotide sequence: TGTGCCAGCAGCCCCCCACTAGGAGGGGAGACCCAGTACTTC. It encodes CASSPPLGGETQYF.

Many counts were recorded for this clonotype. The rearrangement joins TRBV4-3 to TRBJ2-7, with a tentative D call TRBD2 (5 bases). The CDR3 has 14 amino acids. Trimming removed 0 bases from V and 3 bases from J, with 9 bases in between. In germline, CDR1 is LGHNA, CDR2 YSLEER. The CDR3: CASSQDIGDYEQYF. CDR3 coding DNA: TGCGCCAGCAGCCAAGATATCGGGGACTACGAGCAGTACTTC.

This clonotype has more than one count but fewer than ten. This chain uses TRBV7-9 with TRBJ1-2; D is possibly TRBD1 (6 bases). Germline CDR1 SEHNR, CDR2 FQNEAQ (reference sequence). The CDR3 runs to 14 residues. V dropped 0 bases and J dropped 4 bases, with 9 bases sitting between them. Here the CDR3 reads CASSLARGGYGYTF. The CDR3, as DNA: TGTGCCAGCAGCTTAGCCAGGGGAGGCTATGGCTACACCTTC.

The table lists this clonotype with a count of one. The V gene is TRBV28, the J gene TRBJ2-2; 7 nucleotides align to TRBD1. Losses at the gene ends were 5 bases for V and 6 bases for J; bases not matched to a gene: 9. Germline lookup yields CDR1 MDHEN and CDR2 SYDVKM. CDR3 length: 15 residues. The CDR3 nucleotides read TGTGCCAGCAGTCCCAGACAGGGTTTACCCGGGGAGCTGTTTTTT. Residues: CASSPRQGLPGELFF.

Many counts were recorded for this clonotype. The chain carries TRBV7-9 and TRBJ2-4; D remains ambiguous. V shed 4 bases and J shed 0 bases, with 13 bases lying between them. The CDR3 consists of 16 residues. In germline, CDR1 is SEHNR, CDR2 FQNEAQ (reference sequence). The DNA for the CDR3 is TGTGCCAGCAGCTCGGCCATGGGTGTAGCCAAAAACATTCAGTACTTC. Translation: CASSSAMGVAKNIQYF.

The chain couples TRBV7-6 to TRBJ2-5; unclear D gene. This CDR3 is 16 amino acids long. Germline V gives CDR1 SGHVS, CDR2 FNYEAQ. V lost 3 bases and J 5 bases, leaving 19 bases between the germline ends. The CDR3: CASSFTYPPAGETQYF. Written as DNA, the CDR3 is TGTGCCAGCAGCTTCACCTATCCCCCGGCTGGGGAGACCCAGTACTTC.

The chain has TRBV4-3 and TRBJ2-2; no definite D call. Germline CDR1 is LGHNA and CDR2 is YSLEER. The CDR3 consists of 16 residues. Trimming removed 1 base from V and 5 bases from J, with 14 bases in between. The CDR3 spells CASSQAFGVGTGELFF. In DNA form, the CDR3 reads TGCGCCAGCAGCCAAGCGTTTGGGGTGGGGACCGGGGAGCTGTTTTTT.

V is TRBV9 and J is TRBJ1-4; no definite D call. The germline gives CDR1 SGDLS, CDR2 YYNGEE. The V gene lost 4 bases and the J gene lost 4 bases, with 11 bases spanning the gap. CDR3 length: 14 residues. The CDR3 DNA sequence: TGTGCCAGCAGCAACAGTCACTATAATGAAAAACTGTTTTTT. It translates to CASSNSHYNEKLFF.

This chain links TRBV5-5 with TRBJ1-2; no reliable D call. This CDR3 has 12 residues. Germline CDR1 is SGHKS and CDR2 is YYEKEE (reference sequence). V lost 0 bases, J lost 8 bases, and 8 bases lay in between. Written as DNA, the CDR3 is TGTGCCAGCAGCTTGGAGCGTGGCGGCTACACCTTC. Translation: CASSLERGGYTF.

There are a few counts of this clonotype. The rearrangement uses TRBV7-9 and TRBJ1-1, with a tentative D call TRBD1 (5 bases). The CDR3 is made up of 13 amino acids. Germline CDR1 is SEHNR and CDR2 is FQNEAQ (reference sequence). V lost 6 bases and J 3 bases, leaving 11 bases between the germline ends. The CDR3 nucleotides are TGTGCCAGCAGACCCTGGACACACACTGAAGCTTTCTTT. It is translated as CASRPWTHTEAFF.

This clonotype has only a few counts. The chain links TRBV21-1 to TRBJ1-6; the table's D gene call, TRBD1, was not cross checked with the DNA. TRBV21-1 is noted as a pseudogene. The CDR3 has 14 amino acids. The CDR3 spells CARHRDRFNSPLHF. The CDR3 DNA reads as TGTGCCAGACACCGGGACAGGTTTAATTCACCCCTCCACTTT.

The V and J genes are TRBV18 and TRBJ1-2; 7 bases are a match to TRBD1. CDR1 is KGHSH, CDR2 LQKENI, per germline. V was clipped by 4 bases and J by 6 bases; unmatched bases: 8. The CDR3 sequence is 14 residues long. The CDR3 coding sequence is TGTGCCAGCTCACGGAGAGGGACAGAGGATGGCTACACCTTC. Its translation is CASSRRGTEDGYTF.

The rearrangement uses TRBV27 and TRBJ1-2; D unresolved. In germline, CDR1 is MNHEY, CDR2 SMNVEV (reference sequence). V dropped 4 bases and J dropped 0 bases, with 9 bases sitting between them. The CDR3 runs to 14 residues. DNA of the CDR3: TGTGCCAGCAGTTCTAGCCCACCTAACTATGGCTACACCTTC. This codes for CASSSSPPNYGYTF.

CDR3: CASSPQGAQGYTF. In DNA form, the CDR3 reads TGTGCCAGCAGTCCACAGGGGGCCCAAGGCTACACCTTC. V usage is TRBV27 and J usage is TRBJ1-2; 9 positions agree with TRBD1. Germline CDR1 MNHEY, CDR2 SMNVEV (reference sequence). The CDR3 covers 13 residues. With 5 bases clipped from V and 8 bases from J, the junction kept 6 bases outside the gene matches.

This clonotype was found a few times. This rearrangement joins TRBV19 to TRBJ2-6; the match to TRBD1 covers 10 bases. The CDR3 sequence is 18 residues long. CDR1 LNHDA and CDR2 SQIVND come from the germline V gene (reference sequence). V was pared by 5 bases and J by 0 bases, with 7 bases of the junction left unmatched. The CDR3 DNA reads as TGTGCCAGTAGTCCGGGGACAGGGGCCCGCTCTGGGGCCAACGTCCTGACTTTC. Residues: CASSPGTGARSGANVLTF. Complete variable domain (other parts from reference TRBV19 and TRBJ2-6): DGGITQSPKYLFRKEGQNVTLSCEQNLNHDAMYWYRQDPGQGLRLIYYSQIVNDFQKGDIAEGYSVSREKKESFPLTVTSAQKNPTAFYLCASSPGTGARSGANVLTFGAGSRLTVL.

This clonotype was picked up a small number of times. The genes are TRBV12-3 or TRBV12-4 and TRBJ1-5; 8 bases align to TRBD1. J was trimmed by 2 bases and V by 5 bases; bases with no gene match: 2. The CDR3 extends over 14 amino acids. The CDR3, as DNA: TGTGCCAGCAGTATACAGGGGGGCAATCAGCCCCAGCATTTT. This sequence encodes CASSIQGGNQPQHF.

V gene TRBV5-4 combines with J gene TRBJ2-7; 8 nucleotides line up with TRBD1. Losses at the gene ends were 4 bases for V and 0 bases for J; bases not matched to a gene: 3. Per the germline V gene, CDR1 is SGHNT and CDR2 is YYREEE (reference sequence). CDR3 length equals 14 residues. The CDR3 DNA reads TGTGCCAGCAGCAAGGACAGGGTCTCCTACGAGCAGTACGTC. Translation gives CASSKDRVSYEQYV.

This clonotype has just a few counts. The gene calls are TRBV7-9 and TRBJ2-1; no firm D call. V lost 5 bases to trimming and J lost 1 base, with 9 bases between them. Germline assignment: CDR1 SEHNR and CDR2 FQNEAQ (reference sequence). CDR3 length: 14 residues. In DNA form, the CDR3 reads TGTGCCAGCAGCCCGACTGCTTCCTACAATGAGCAGTTCTTC. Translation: CASSPTASYNEQFF.

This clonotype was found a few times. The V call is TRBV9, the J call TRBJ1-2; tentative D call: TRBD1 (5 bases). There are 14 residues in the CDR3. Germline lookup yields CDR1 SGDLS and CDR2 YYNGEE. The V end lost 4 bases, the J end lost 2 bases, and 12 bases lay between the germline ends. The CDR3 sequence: CASSLDGGNYGYTF. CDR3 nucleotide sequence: TGTGCCAGCAGCCTCGATGGGGGAAACTATGGCTACACCTTC.

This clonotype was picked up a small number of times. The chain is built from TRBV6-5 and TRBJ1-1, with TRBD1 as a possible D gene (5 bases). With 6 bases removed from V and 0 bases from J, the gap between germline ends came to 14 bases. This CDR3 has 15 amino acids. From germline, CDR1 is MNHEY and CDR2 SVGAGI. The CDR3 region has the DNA TGTGCCAGCAGCTCCCGGACACGAATGAACACTGAAGCTTTCTTT. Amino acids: CASSSRTRMNTEAFF.

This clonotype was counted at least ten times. For the CDR3, the DNA is TGTGCCAGCAGTTTACCCTCTCCCGCTGGGGAGCTGTTTTTT. Its protein product is CASSLPSPAGELFF. This rearrangement joins TRBV27 to TRBJ2-2, with unresolved D. Germline V gene data show CDR1 as MNHEY and CDR2 as SMNVEV (reference sequence). This CDR3 comprises 14 residues. V was trimmed by 2 bases and J by 8 bases, leaving 12 bases between them.

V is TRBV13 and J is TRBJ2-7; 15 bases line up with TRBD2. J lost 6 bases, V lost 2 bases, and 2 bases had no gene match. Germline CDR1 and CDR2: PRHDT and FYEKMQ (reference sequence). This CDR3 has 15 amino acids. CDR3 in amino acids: CASSLTGLAGGEQYF. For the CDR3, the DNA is TGTGCCAGCAGCTTAACGGGACTAGCGGGAGGCGAGCAGTACTTC.